These 21 T cell receptor beta chains came from one sample sequenced in a study of blood T cell repertoires in COVID-19. Clones were sequenced by immunoSEQ multiplex PCR, and TCRdb holds only the in-frame ones, with some missing. The sample holds approximately 170,000 clones, about four fifths seen once. Sequencing used peripheral blood. These receptors were collected from a man aged 70-80 years who had recovered from COVID-19.

This clone was counted a few times. This chain uses TRBV7-8 with TRBJ2-7, with 7 nucleotides matching TRBD2. The junction had 14 bases not matched to a gene; V was cut back by 5 bases and J by 7 bases. The CDR3 totals 15 residues. CDR1 and CDR2 (germline): SGHVS, FQNEAQ. The CDR3, as DNA: TGTGCCAGCAGCCTTAGAGGCGGGAGTTCGGGAGAGCAGTACTTC. It encodes CASSLRGGSSGEQYF.

The chain has TRBV11-3 and TRBJ2-1, with unresolved D. The CDR3 totals 14 residues. CDR1 is SGHNT, CDR2 YENEEA, per germline. V was clipped by 0 bases and J by 4 bases, with 7 bases between them. The DNA for the CDR3 is TGTGCCAGCAGCTTAGAGCCAGGTTACAATGAGCAGTTCTTC. It yields the protein CASSLEPGYNEQFF.

The J gene is TRBJ2-3, the V gene TRBV5-3; 9 nucleotides agree with TRBD2. TRBV5-3 is marked as an open reading frame, function uncertain. The CDR3 covers 17 residues. The trim removed 3 bases at V and 2 bases at J, leaving 10 bases unmatched. The CDR3 region is CARSSVTSGNPTDTQYF. DNA of the CDR3: TGTGCCAGAAGCTCGGTGACTAGCGGAAATCCCACAGATACGCAGTATTTT.

This sequence joins TRBV7-9 and TRBJ2-5; D is unresolved. This CDR3 has 11 residues. CDR1 SEHNR and CDR2 FQNEAQ come from the germline V gene (reference sequence). V was trimmed by 8 bases and J by 5 bases, leaving 9 bases between them. The CDR3 DNA reads TGTGCCAGCGACAATTCGGAGACCCAGTACTTC. Encoded protein: CASDNSETQYF.

V gene TRBV7-8 combines with J gene TRBJ2-1, with TRBD2 matching 7 bases. J gave up 9 bases and V 5 bases, and 16 bases lay outside the gene matches. Germline CDR1 reads SGHVS; CDR2 reads FQNEAQ. CDR3 length equals 16 residues. CDR3 loop: CASSEQNRDYIFEQFF. The CDR3 DNA reads as TGTGCCAGCAGCGAGCAAAACCGGGACTACATTTTTGAGCAGTTCTTC.

This clone occurred once. The chain has TRBV6-5 and TRBJ1-1, with 9 positions matching TRBD1. From germline, CDR1 is MNHEY and CDR2 SVGAGI. The CDR3 is 15 amino acids. The ends lost 5 bases at V and 4 bases at J; junction bases unmatched: 8. The CDR3, as DNA: TGTGCCAGCAGTCCACAGGGGGCATATGTCACTGAAGCTTTCTTT. Amino acid sequence: CASSPQGAYVTEAFF.

This chain connects TRBV6-5 to TRBJ1-1; the D gene is possibly TRBD1 (5 bases). Per germline, CDR1 MNHEY and CDR2 SVGAGI. The CDR3 consists of 15 residues. V was cut by 2 bases and J by 5 bases, with 15 bases left in between. Written as DNA, the CDR3 is TGTGCCAGCAGTTACCGGACCGCAGGGAGGACTGAAGCTTTCTTT. Its protein is CASSYRTAGRTEAFF.

The chain combines TRBV6-6 with TRBJ1-5; no definite D call. The CDR3 is 14 residues long. The germline CDR1 and CDR2 sequences are MNHNY and SVGAGI (reference sequence). Trimming shortened V by 2 bases and J by 1 base, and 6 bases separated the two germline ends. CDR3 bases: TGTGCCAGCAGTTACATGGAGAGCAATCAGCCCCAGCATTTT. Translation: CASSYMESNQPQHF.

Only one count was recorded for this clone. The chain links TRBV11-3 to TRBJ2-1, with TRBD2 matching over 10 bases. The J segment lost 4 bases and the V segment lost 5 bases, leaving 2 bases of the junction unmatched. CDR3 length: 14 amino acids. Per the germline V gene, CDR1 is SGHNT and CDR2 is YENEEA. The CDR3 DNA is TGTGCCAGCAGCCTAGCGGGGGAATACAATGAGCAGTTCTTC. Translation: CASSLAGEYNEQFF.

This chain links TRBV19 with TRBJ2-1, with 8 bases lining up with TRBD2. The trim removed 2 bases at V and 0 bases at J, leaving 6 bases unmatched. Germline assignment: CDR1 LNHDA and CDR2 SQIVND (reference sequence). The CDR3 contains 17 residues. The CDR3 nucleotides are TGTGCCAGTAGTATAACGGGACTAGGGAGCTCCTACAATGAGCAGTTCTTC. This gives the protein CASSITGLGSSYNEQFF.

The chain combines TRBV2 with TRBJ2-7; possible D gene TRBD1, 6 bases. Per the germline V gene, CDR1 is SNHLY and CDR2 is FYNNEI. CDR3 length equals 14 residues. V was trimmed by 7 bases and J by 2 bases, leaving 15 bases between them. CDR3 region: CASTLQGRAYEQYF. The CDR3 coding sequence is TGTGCCAGCACACTACAGGGAAGGGCCTACGAGCAGTACTTC.

The chain's CDR3 is CASRVGTGGEGYTF. Here the CDR3 DNA reads TGTGCCAGCAGGGTAGGGACAGGGGGCGAGGGCTACACCTTC. V usage is TRBV11-2 and J usage is TRBJ1-2; 12 bases align to TRBD1. After removal of 6 bases from V and 8 bases from J, the junction contained 7 bases not matched to a gene. Germline assignment: CDR1 SGHAT and CDR2 FQNNGV. The CDR3 loop spans 14 amino acids.

CDR3 protein: CASSVGGGTDTQYF. The CDR3 coding sequence is TGTGCCAGCAGCGTTGGGGGGGGGACAGATACGCAGTATTTT. J is TRBJ2-3 and V is TRBV11-1, with 7 bases identical to TRBD2. Germline V gene lookup returns CDR1 SGHAT and CDR2 FQDESV (reference sequence). The CDR3 consists of 14 residues. The V segment lost 5 bases and the J segment 3 bases; nucleotides outside the gene matches: 5.

The J gene is TRBJ2-1, the V gene TRBV12-5, with 7 bases lining up with TRBD1. The CDR3 is made up of 13 amino acids. Trimming at V came to 4 bases and at J to 16 bases, leaving 13 bases not matched to a gene. Germline values: CDR1 LGHNT, CDR2 FRNRAP. The CDR3 reads CASGSSGQVPSFF. Here the CDR3 DNA reads TGTGCTAGTGGTTCCTCCGGACAGGTACCATCCTTCTTC.

The chain employs TRBV5-1 and TRBJ2-7; 9 positions agree with TRBD1. Germline V lookup: CDR1 SGHRS, CDR2 YFSETQ. The junction had 5 bases not matched to a gene; V was cut back by 4 bases and J by 3 bases. The CDR3 covers 14 residues. For the CDR3, the DNA is TGCGCCAGCAGCACCGGGACAGGGATCTACGAGCAGTACTTC. It codes for CASSTGTGIYEQYF.

The V call is TRBV2, the J call TRBJ1-1; TRBD1 is a possible D gene (6 bases). CDR1 is SNHLY and CDR2 is FYNNEI in the germline V gene. CDR3 size: 14 residues. Trimming removed 5 bases at V and 1 base at J, with 11 bases between. The CDR3 loop is CASSPRTANTEAFF. The DNA of the CDR3 is TGTGCCAGCAGTCCTCGGACAGCGAACACTGAAGCTTTCTTT. Using reference TRBV2 and TRBJ1-1 for the parts outside the CDR3, the full variable domain is EPEVTQTPSHQVTQMGQEVILRCVPISNHLYFYWYRQILGQKVEFLVSFYNNEISEKSEIFDDQFSVERPDGSNFTLKIRSTKLEDSAMYFCASSPRTANTEAFFGQGTRLTVV.

This rearrangement joins TRBV10-3 to TRBJ2-7; unclear D gene. This CDR3 has 12 residues. V was clipped by 2 bases and J by 4 bases, with 6 bases between them. Germline CDR1 and CDR2: ENHRY and SYGVKD. The CDR3 loop reads CAISEGVYEQYF. CDR3 bases: TGTGCCATCAGTGAGGGAGTTTACGAGCAGTACTTC.

This clone was seen a few times. The chain links TRBV19 to TRBJ2-2; a weak D match, TRBD1 (6 bases). Germline CDR1 is LNHDA and CDR2 is SQIVND (reference sequence). Between the trimmed V and J ends, which lost 7 bases and 1 base, there was a span of 19 bases. The CDR3 totals 17 residues. DNA for the CDR3: TGTGCCAGTATGTTCGCTAGGGGGAATAAGAACACCGGGGAGCTGTTTTTT. Translation gives CASMFARGNKNTGELFF.

This rearrangement joins TRBV19 to TRBJ2-2; 14 bases align to TRBD2. J was trimmed by 5 bases and V by 3 bases; bases with no gene match: 2. This CDR3 contains 16 residues. Germline V gene sequence: CDR1 LNHDA, CDR2 SQIVND (reference sequence). CDR3 amino acids: CASSMGLAGATGELFF. DNA for the CDR3: TGTGCCAGTAGTATGGGACTAGCGGGAGCGACCGGGGAGCTGTTTTTT.

The chain links TRBV9 to TRBJ2-2; D uncertain. Germline V gene lookup returns CDR1 SGDLS and CDR2 YYNGEE. The CDR3 is 13 residues long. The V end was cut by 0 bases, the J end by 6 bases, with 6 bases between. The CDR3, as DNA: TGTGCCAGCAGCGTAGCCCTCTCCGGGGAGCTGTTTTTT. Its translation is CASSVALSGELFF.

This chain links TRBV15 with TRBJ2-1, with 10 bases lining up with TRBD2. The CDR3 has 16 residues. CDR1 is LNHNV, CDR2 YYDKDF, per germline (reference sequence). Germline trimming cut 0 bases from V and 9 bases from J; bases unmatched to any gene: 8. CDR3 sequence (DNA): TGTGCCACCAGCAGAGATGTCAGCGGGAGGGCCAGTGAGCAGTTCTTC. Protein product: CATSRDVSGRASEQFF.